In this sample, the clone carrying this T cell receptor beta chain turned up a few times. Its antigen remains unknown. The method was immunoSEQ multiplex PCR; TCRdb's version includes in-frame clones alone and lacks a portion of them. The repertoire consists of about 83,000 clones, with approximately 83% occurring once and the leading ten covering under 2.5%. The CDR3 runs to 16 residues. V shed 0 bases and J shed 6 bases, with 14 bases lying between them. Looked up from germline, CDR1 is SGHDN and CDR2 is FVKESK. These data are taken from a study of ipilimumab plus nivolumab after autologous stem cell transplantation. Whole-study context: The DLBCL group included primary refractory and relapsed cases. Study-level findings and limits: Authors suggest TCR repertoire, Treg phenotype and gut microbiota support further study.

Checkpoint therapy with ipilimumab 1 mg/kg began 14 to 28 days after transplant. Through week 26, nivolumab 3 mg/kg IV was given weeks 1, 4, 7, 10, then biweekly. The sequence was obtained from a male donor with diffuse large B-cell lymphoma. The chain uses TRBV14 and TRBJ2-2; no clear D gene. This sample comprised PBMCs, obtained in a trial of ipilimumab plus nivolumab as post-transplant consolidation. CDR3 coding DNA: TGTGCCAGCAGCCAAGATAATCCTAGATTAGCCGGGGAGCTGTTTTTT. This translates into CASSQDNPRLAGELFF. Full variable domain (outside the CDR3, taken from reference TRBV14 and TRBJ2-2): EAGVTQFPSHSVIEKGQTVTLRCDPISGHDNLYWYRRVMGKEIKFLLHFVKESKQDESGMPNNRFLAERTGGTYSTLKVQPAELEDSGVYFCASSQDNPRLAGELFFGEGSRLTVL.